This TCR beta chain was sequenced in a study of human T cells and chemical hapten exposure. Unfractionated whole blood served as the source for total RNA extraction. Original methodology: Ranging from about 23,224 to 700,000, TCR counts per sample had a median value of 95,638. TCRdb ran MiXCR on the 5' RACE reads and lists one entry per CDR3 protein. These V and J calls originate from TCRdb's pipeline instead of the authors' own analysis. Of roughly 81,000 distinct CDR3 sequences in the sample, more than 15% were seen once. The CDR3 sequence is 15 residues long. The V end was cut by 4 bases, the J end by 0 bases, with 10 bases between. Germline CDR1 reads MDHEN; CDR2 reads SYDVKM.

The gene calls are TRBV28 and TRBJ2-4; D remains unclear. The TCR sequence derives from a female donor in good health. In DNA, the CDR3 is TGTGCCAGCAGTTCCACCACTGTAGCCAAAAACATTCAGTACTTC. Translation: CASSSTTVAKNIQYF.